This T cell receptor beta chain is drawn from a study of CD8 T cells in Susac syndrome (dated by TCRdb to between 2018 and 2021). Background for the entire study: Whether CD8+ T cell activation and differentiation in Susac syndrome was antigen driven was tested using repertoire sequencing.

For this clonotype: The antigen it recognizes is unknown. No quality values exist for individual bases; no much larger clone is one base distant.

High-throughput TCR beta sequencing profiled peripheral blood CD8+ and CD4+ T cells from healthy donors, Susac syndrome patients and multiple sclerosis patients. The multiple sclerosis controls were treatment-naive patients whose relapsing-remitting disease, either stable or active, fulfilled the revised McDonald criteria. Bulk CD8+ and CD4+ T cells were purified by magnetic negative isolation, while CD8+ TEMRA cells were enriched using FACS. Blood was collected in EDTA tubes and processed within 24 hours, with PBMCs isolated through density gradient centrifugation. PBMCs intended for TCR sequencing were cryopreserved in liquid nitrogen and were subsequently thawed in a 37 degrees C water bath. A purity of at least 90% was achieved for sorted or isolated CD4+, CD8+ and CD8+ TEMRA cells. RNA was extracted with the RNeasy kit and roughly 0.45 to 1 ug was reverse transcribed using random hexamers. TCR beta CDR3 regions were amplified with the immunoSEQ multiplex PCR assay covering 54 Vbeta and 13 Jbeta segments. PCR amplification bias was corrected by using a synthetic template baseline for primer optimization and computational correction. The study's processing was this. Reads were assigned to V, D and J genes according to IMGT and analyzed in immunoSEQ Analyzer, with only productive sequences retained. To calculate clonality, Shannon entropy was normalized by log2 of the number of productive unique sequences and then subtracted from one. For each patient and control, public and private clones were evaluated within the 100 most prevalent clones. A clone was defined as Susac-specific if it was absent from the healthy and MS cohorts, from 1052 published viral clones and from other ImmuneACCESS disease sequences. TCRdb reprocessed the public reads (quality trimming at Q25 with fastp, clone calling with MiXCR) and kept in-frame beta chains. Records with the same CDR3 protein are collapsed into one entry carrying the most frequent genes and DNA. These V and J calls derive from TCRdb rather than the authors' analysis. The sample contains around 130,000 distinct CDR3 sequences, approximately 94% of them found a single time. The ten largest account for 0.095% to 0.15% of the sample.

Points the paper makes about the study in general: The number of individuals in the TCR sequencing and HLA analysis was recognized as being relatively small.

V is trimmed back by 2 bases and J by 0 bases, and the junction contains 2 bases that no gene match accounts for. Sequences SGHRS (CDR1) and YFSETQ (CDR2) are obtained from the germline V gene. From the cysteine up to the phenylalanine, the CDR3 has a length of 15 residues. Only CDR3 DNA remains: 45 bases, in frame from the first base. The source material was CD4+ T cells from PBMCs. Recombination connected TRBV5-1 to TRBJ1-1; 9 middle bases align to TRBD1. The sequence came from a human donor with multiple sclerosis. The CDR3 corresponds to CASSFTGGLNTEAFF. Read as DNA, the sequence is TGCGCCAGCAGCTTCACAGGGGGCTTGAACACTGAAGCTTTCTTT.